Listed below are T cell receptor beta chains from one sample, sequenced in a study of T cell responses to AZD1222 COVID-19 vaccine. Repertoires were generated with immunoSEQ multiplex PCR, while TCRdb's copy carries only in-frame clones and drops some. In the table there are 100,000 to 150,000 clones, 80% to 95% of which are singletons. The specimen comprised peripheral blood, sampled 28 days after the second dose of the MenACWY control vaccine. These receptors were obtained from an adult who received the MenACWY meningococcal vaccine as a control. Each CDR3 is given with its conserved first and last residue. D genes are given only for firm matches. Some rows mark clone size as missing; the rest say once, few, many or name a class of expanded clone.

.,TRBV11-2,.,TRBJ1-3,TGTGCCAGCAGCCAACCCTTGGGCAGGATCGGTAGAAACACCATATATTTT,CASSQPLGRIGRNTIYF
.,TRBV6-1,.,TRBJ1-6,TGTGCCAGCAGTGAAGGGACAGCGCATAATTCACCCCTCCACTTT,CASSEGTAHNSPLHF
.,TRBV4-3,once,TRBJ1-4,TGCGCCAGCAGCCAAGATCGACGGTTAGCAACTAATGAAAAACTGTTTTTT,CASSQDRRLATNEKLFF
TRBD1,TRBV6-6,.,TRBJ2-7,TGTGCCAGCAGACTGGACAGGTCCTACCGGAACGAGCAGTACTTC,CASRLDRSYRNEQYF
.,TRBV5-6,.,TRBJ2-1,TGTGCCAGCAGCAGCTACAATGAGCAGTTCTTC,CASSSYNEQFF
.,TRBV7-3,.,TRBJ2-7,TGTGCCAGCAGCTTAACGACCGCAGCTACGAACGAGCAGTACTTC,CASSLTTAATNEQYF
.,TRBV6-2/TRBV6-3,.,TRBJ2-5,TGTGCCAGCAGTCGCGGCCGGGACCGCCAAGAGACCCAGTACTTC,CASSRGRDRQETQYF
.,TRBV12-3/TRBV12-4,.,TRBJ1-3,TGTGCCAGCAGTTTAGGCAGAAACACCATATATTTT,CASSLGRNTIYF
TRBD2,TRBV29-1,.,TRBJ2-7,TGCAGCGTTGAAGTGACTAGCCGGTTCTCCTACGAGCAGTACTTC,CSVEVTSRFSYEQYF
TRBD1,TRBV29-1,.,TRBJ1-2,TGCAGCGTTGTAAACAGGGGACTCTATGGCTACACCTTC,CSVVNRGLYGYTF
.,TRBV18,.,TRBJ1-1,TGTGCCAGCTCACCACCTATGAACACTGAAGCTTTCTTT,CASSPPMNTEAFF
.,TRBV15,.,TRBJ1-2,TGTGCCACCAGCAGAGAATGGCGGGGGGGCTACACCTTC,CATSREWRGGYTF
.,TRBV19,.,TRBJ2-5,TGTGCCAGTAGTATAGGTCGGTTACAAGAGACCCAGTACTTC,CASSIGRLQETQYF
.,TRBV3-1/TRBV3-2,.,TRBJ1-5,TGTGCCAGCAGCCAAGGGACAACTAGCAATCAGCCCCAGCATTTT,CASSQGTTSNQPQHF
.,TRBV7-2,.,TRBJ2-1,TGTGCCAGCAGCGCCCTGCCACGGGCAGAGCAGTTCTTC,CASSALPRAEQFF
.,TRBV23-1,.,TRBJ1-5,TGCGCCAGCAGTCAATCGAGGCAGGGCAATCAGCCCCAGCATTTT,CASSQSRQGNQPQHF
.,TRBV20-1,.,TRBJ2-7,TGCAGTGCTAAACTCCCCTACGAGCAGTACTTC,CSAKLPYEQYF
.,TRBV18,.,TRBJ1-5,TGTGCCAGCTCACCTCCCAACCAGGGACTTACCAATCAGCCCCAGCATTTT,CASSPPNQGLTNQPQHF
.,TRBV30,.,TRBJ1-4,TGTGCCTGGAGTAAATATACAACTAATGAAAAACTGTTTTTT,CAWSKYTTNEKLFF
TRBD2,TRBV6-5,.,TRBJ2-7,TGTGCCAGCAGGGATAGCGGGAGTAACTACGAGCAGTACTTC,CASRDSGSNYEQYF
TRBD2,TRBV5-5,.,TRBJ2-3,TGTGCCAGCAGCTTGACCGGGACTAGCGGGAGGGGGGGTACGCAGTATTTT,CASSLTGTSGRGGTQYF
.,TRBV30,.,TRBJ2-7,TGTGCCGGTAGCGGACCCTCCTACGAGCAGTACTTC,CAGSGPSYEQYF
TRBD1,TRBV28,once,TRBJ1-6,TGTGCCAGCAGCCGACCCGGGACAGGAAATTCACCCCTCCACTTT,CASSRPGTGNSPLHF
.,TRBV11-2,.,TRBJ2-5,TGTGCCAGCAGCTTAGGGTCGGGGAGTGCCTTCCAAGAGACCCAGTACTTC,CASSLGSGSAFQETQYF
.,TRBV5-4,.,TRBJ1-1,TGTGCCAGCAGCTTGGACCTTTTAGGGACTGAAGCTTTCTTT,CASSLDLLGTEAFF
.,TRBV12-3/TRBV12-4,.,TRBJ1-5,TGTGCCAGCAGCACAGACACATCTCGACACCAGCATTTT,CASSTDTSRHQHF
TRBD2,TRBV7-2,.,TRBJ2-5,TGTGCCAGCAGCTTATGGGGCGGGGGAGCGGGAGAGACCCAGTACTTC,CASSLWGGGAGETQYF
.,TRBV2,.,TRBJ1-3,TGTGCCAGCCGAGACAGGAAAAGCTCTGGAAACACCATATATTTT,CASRDRKSSGNTIYF
.,TRBV7-8,.,TRBJ1-5,TGTGCCAGCAGCCCGGGGGGTCAGCAGCCCCAGCATTTT,CASSPGGQQPQHF
.,TRBV27,.,TRBJ1-2,TGTGCCAGCAGTAAGAGGGGGGACTATGGCTACACCTTC,CASSKRGDYGYTF
TRBD1,TRBV9,.,TRBJ1-1,TGTGCCAGCAGCGACCGGACAGGCCTGAACACTGAAGCTTTCTTT,CASSDRTGLNTEAFF
.,TRBV6-5,.,TRBJ1-1,TGTGCCAGCGGGAAGGGCTTGAACACTGAAGCTTTCTTT,CASGKGLNTEAFF
.,TRBV28,.,TRBJ1-3,TGTGCCAGCAGATCTGGGGGCGCCGCAGGAAACACCATATATTTT,CASRSGGAAGNTIYF
TRBD1,TRBV7-2,.,TRBJ1-5,TGTGCCAGCAGCTTAGCGCTGGACAGGGGGCGTCAGCCCCAGCATTTT,CASSLALDRGRQPQHF
TRBD2,TRBV3-1/TRBV3-2,.,TRBJ2-2,TGTGCCAGCAGCCAAGGACTAGCGGGGGGGCTCGCCGGGGAGCTGTTTTTT,CASSQGLAGGLAGELFF
TRBD2,TRBV24-1,.,TRBJ2-3,TGTGCCACCGGGGTAGCGGGGGGGCCGAGGACAGATACGCAGTATTTT,CATGVAGGPRTDTQYF
TRBD1,TRBV4-2,.,TRBJ1-1,TGTGCCAGCAGCCAACCGACAGGGATCTACATGAACACTGAAGCTTTCTTT,CASSQPTGIYMNTEAFF
TRBD1,TRBV5-5,few,TRBJ1-6,TGTGCCAGCAGCGAAATGCCGGGACAGGGGTATAATTCACCCCTCCACTTT,CASSEMPGQGYNSPLHF
TRBD1,TRBV24-1,.,TRBJ1-5,TGTGCCACCAGTGAGACCAGGACAGGCGGAAGCAATCAGCCCCAGCATTTT,CATSETRTGGSNQPQHF
TRBD2,TRBV5-4,.,TRBJ2-3,TGTGCCAGCAGCTTGGGTCTAGCGGGGGGGGCCACAGATACGCAGTATTTT,CASSLGLAGGATDTQYF